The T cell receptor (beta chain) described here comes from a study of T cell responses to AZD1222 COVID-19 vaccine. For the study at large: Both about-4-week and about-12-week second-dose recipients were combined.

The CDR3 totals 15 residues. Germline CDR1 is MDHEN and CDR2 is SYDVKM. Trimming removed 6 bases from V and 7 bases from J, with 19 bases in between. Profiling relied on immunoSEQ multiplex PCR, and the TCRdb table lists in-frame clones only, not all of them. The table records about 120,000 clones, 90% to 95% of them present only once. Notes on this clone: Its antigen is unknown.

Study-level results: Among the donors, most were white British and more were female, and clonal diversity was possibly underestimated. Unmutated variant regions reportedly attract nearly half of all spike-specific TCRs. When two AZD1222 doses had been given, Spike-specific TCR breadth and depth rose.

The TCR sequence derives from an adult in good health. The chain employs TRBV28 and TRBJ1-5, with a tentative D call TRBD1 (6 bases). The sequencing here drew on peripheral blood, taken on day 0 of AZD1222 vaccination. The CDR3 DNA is TGTGCCAGCAGCCCCCCTGGGGGGGCTGGACAGCCCCAGCATTTT. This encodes CASSPPGGAGQPQHF.